Each of the 12 T cell receptor beta chains below was sequenced from the same sample in a study of blood T cells in healthy people across ages. Primed by a sample-barcoded 5' primer and a J-beta primer mix, a second PCR proceeded for about 7 to 11 cycles. TCRdb passed the 5' RACE reads through MiXCR, listing each CDR3 protein once. Counted here are over a million distinct CDR3 sequences, 25% occurring once; the ten biggest clones make up approximately 0.79%. The data were also submitted as part of a second study, on T cells of mothers and their children.

Sequencing input: blood. The origin of the receptors is a girl aged 2-10 years in good health.

Remarks on this clonotype: The junction and the germline gene differ at one end; a read error may be behind it. The genes are TRBV7-9 and TRBJ1-2; no definite D call. This CDR3 has 15 amino acids. CDR1 and CDR2 (germline): SEHNR, FQNEAQ (reference sequence). This CDR3 is CASSVELELKDGCTF. Written as DNA, the CDR3 is TGTGCCAGCAGCGTAGAATTAGAATTGAAGGATGGCTGCACCTTC.

Details on this clonotype: At one boundary the junction diverges from the germline segment, which might be a read error. The chain links TRBV6-6 to TRBJ2-1; 10 bases are shared with TRBD2. This CDR3 spans 15 amino acids. CDR1 MNHNY and CDR2 SVGAGI come from the germline V gene (reference sequence). The CDR3 region is CASSYSASGRTEQFF. The CDR3 DNA reads as TGTGCCAGCAGCTACTCGGCTAGCGGGAGAACCGAGCAGTTCTTC.

Only a few counts were recorded for this clonotype. This chain joins TRBV7-2 and TRBJ2-5; D might be TRBD1 (6 bases). Germline loops: CDR1 SGHTA, CDR2 FQGNSA. Trimming removed 1 base from V and 4 bases from J, with 10 bases in between. CDR3 size: 14 residues. Here the CDR3 reads CASSLVGDIETQYF. The CDR3 nucleotides read TGTGCCAGCAGCTTAGTCGGGGACATAGAGACCCAGTACTTC.

Only a few counts were recorded for this clonotype. The V gene is TRBV20-1, the J gene TRBJ2-5; D is possibly TRBD2 (6 bases). The tail of the sequence fits TRBJ2-7 better, so the J call may be wrong. CDR3 length: 13 amino acids. Germline V lookup: CDR1 DFQATT, CDR2 SNEGSKA (reference sequence). The CDR3: CSARDYSPYEQYF. The CDR3 DNA is TGCAGTGCTAGGGACTATTCCCCCTACGAGCAGTACTTC.

The chain uses TRBV7-2 and TRBJ2-7, with D possibly being TRBD1 or TRBD2 (6 bases each). The length of the CDR3 is 15 residues. CDR1 and CDR2 from the germline V gene are SGHTA and FQGNSA. Between the trimmed V and J ends, which lost 1 base and 7 bases, there was a span of 17 bases. The CDR3 region has the DNA TGTGCCAGCAGCTTAGTTCTTTCGGGGGCGGGGGAGCAGTACTTC. This encodes CASSLVLSGAGEQYF.

V is TRBV6-2 or TRBV6-3 and J is TRBJ1-1; tentative D call: TRBD1 (5 bases). V shed 6 bases and J shed 3 bases, with 14 bases lying between them. The CDR3 sequence is 14 residues long. CDR1 is MNHEY, CDR2 SVGEGT, per germline. CDR3 residues: CASSTGTHHTEAFF. CDR3 in DNA: TGTGCCAGCAGCACCGGGACCCACCACACTGAAGCTTTCTTT.

The chain recombines TRBV2 with TRBJ2-5, with D maybe TRBD1 (6 bases). V was shortened by 8 bases and J by 1 base, with 17 bases between the two germline ends. CDR1 SNHLY and CDR2 FYNNEI come from the germline V gene. The CDR3 is 15 amino acids. CDR3 DNA: TGTGCCAGCTCGCGGCTTGACAGGACCCAAGAGACCCAGTACTTC. Encoded protein: CASSRLDRTQETQYF.

In its sample, this clonotype was seen a few times. V and J are TRBV7-9 and TRBJ2-2; 9 bases align to TRBD2. Looked up from germline, CDR1 is SEHNR and CDR2 is FQNEAQ (reference sequence). V gave up 5 bases and J gave up 3 bases; unmatched junction bases: 4. This CDR3 spans 15 amino acids. DNA of the CDR3: TGTGCCAGCAGCCATAGCGGGGGCGACACCGGGGAGCTGTTTTTT. This encodes CASSHSGGDTGELFF.

The V call is TRBV10-2, the J call TRBJ1-1; TRBD1 matches at 8 bases. The V segment lost 1 base and the J segment 7 bases; nucleotides outside the gene matches: 14. From germline, CDR1 is WSHSY and CDR2 SAAADI. The CDR3 loop spans 17 amino acids. The CDR3 is CASSEFKLQGAVGEAFF. DNA of the CDR3: TGCGCCAGCAGTGAGTTTAAGCTGCAGGGGGCAGTCGGTGAAGCTTTCTTT.

V gene TRBV4-1 combines with J gene TRBJ2-5; 9 bases map to TRBD1. V shed 3 bases, J shed 3 bases, and the junction held 5 bases outside the gene matches. The CDR3 extends over 15 amino acids. Germline CDR1 and CDR2: MGHRA and YSYEKL. CDR3 sequence reads: CASSHSDRGEETQYF. DNA of the CDR3: TGCGCCAGCAGCCATAGCGACAGGGGGGAAGAGACCCAGTACTTC.

V and J are TRBV4-2 and TRBJ1-2; the D gene is possibly TRBD1 (5 bases). The CDR3 is 16 amino acids. CDR1 is LGHNA and CDR2 is YNFKEQ in the germline V gene. V was pared by 4 bases and J by 0 bases, with 15 bases between. CDR3 DNA sequence: TGTGCCAGCAGCCTTGAGACAGATCGAGCTAACTATGGCTACACCTTC. Residues: CASSLETDRANYGYTF.

The gene calls are TRBV19 and TRBJ1-5, with TRBD1 as a possible D gene (5 bases). The CDR3 loop spans 14 amino acids. Trimming took off 3 bases at V and 4 bases at J, with 10 bases between the two ends. In germline, CDR1 is LNHDA, CDR2 SQIVND (reference sequence). In nucleotides, the CDR3 is TGTGCCAGTAGTATCGGGGCCGGGAATCAGCCCCAGCATTTT. Translation: CASSIGAGNQPQHF. The whole variable domain, remainder taken from reference TRBV19 and TRBJ1-5, is DGGITQSPKYLFRKEGQNVTLSCEQNLNHDAMYWYRQDPGQGLRLIYYSQIVNDFQKGDIAEGYSVSREKKESFPLTVTSAQKNPTAFYLCASSIGAGNQPQHFGDGTRLSIL.